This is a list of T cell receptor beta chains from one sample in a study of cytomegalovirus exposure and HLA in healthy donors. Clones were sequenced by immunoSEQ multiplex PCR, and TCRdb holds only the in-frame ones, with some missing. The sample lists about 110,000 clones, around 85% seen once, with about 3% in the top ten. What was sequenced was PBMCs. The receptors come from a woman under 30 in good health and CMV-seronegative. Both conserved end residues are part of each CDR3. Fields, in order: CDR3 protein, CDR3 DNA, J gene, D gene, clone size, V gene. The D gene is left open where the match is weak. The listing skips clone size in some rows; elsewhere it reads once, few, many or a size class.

CDR3 protein: CASSLSQGSYNEQFF; CDR3 DNA: TGTGCCAGCAGTTTATCACAGGGCTCCTACAATGAGCAGTTCTTC; J gene: TRBJ2-1; D gene: NA; clone size: NA; V gene: TRBV28
CDR3 protein: CAWDLGGGQYF; CDR3 DNA: TGTGCCTGGGACCTCGGGGGAGGGCAGTACTTC; J gene: TRBJ2-7; D gene: NA; clone size: NA; V gene: TRBV30
CDR3 protein: CAHDERGATGEQYF; CDR3 DNA: TGTGCCCACGACGAGCGGGGCGCCACCGGCGAGCAGTACTTC; J gene: TRBJ2-7; D gene: TRBD2; clone size: few; V gene: TRBV6-1
CDR3 protein: CASTEGGGRYGYTF; CDR3 DNA: TGTGCCAGTACTGAAGGGGGCGGAAGATATGGCTACACCTTC; J gene: TRBJ1-2; D gene: TRBD1; clone size: NA; V gene: TRBV19
CDR3 protein: CASIPYREVNTEAFF; CDR3 DNA: TGTGCCAGCATACCCTACCGGGAGGTAAACACTGAAGCTTTCTTT; J gene: TRBJ1-1; D gene: NA; clone size: NA; V gene: TRBV5-6
CDR3 protein: CASSSGHYFSYEQYF; CDR3 DNA: TGTGCCAGTAGCTCGGGACACTACTTCTCCTACGAGCAGTACTTC; J gene: TRBJ2-7; D gene: NA; clone size: NA; V gene: TRBV19
CDR3 protein: CASSPPGQGMSNYGYTF; CDR3 DNA: TGTGCCAGCTCACCCCCGGGACAGGGGATGTCTAACTATGGCTACACCTTC; J gene: TRBJ1-2; D gene: TRBD1; clone size: NA; V gene: TRBV18
CDR3 protein: CASSEGGGGAETQYF; CDR3 DNA: TGTGCCAGCAGTGAAGGGGGAGGGGGGGCGGAGACCCAGTACTTC; J gene: TRBJ2-5; D gene: NA; clone size: once; V gene: TRBV6-1
CDR3 protein: CASSLDRGTEAFF; CDR3 DNA: TGCGCCAGCAGCCTGGACAGGGGCACTGAAGCTTTCTTT; J gene: TRBJ1-1; D gene: TRBD1; clone size: NA; V gene: TRBV5-1
CDR3 protein: CASSPPGGLYEQYF; CDR3 DNA: TGTGCCAGCAGCCCTCCGGGAGGCCTCTACGAGCAGTACTTC; J gene: TRBJ2-7; D gene: TRBD2; clone size: NA; V gene: TRBV9
CDR3 protein: CAISEREAGDTDTQYF; CDR3 DNA: TGTGCCATCAGTGAAAGAGAAGCGGGGGATACAGATACGCAGTATTTT; J gene: TRBJ2-3; D gene: TRBD2; clone size: NA; V gene: TRBV10-3
CDR3 protein: CASSELGERGNEKLFF; CDR3 DNA: TGTGCCAGCAGTGAATTGGGGGAGCGGGGTAATGAAAAACTGTTTTTT; J gene: TRBJ1-4; D gene: NA; clone size: NA; V gene: TRBV25-1
CDR3 protein: CASSSPNTATNEKLFF; CDR3 DNA: TGTGCCAGCAGCTCACCCAATACAGCAACTAATGAAAAACTGTTTTTT; J gene: TRBJ1-4; D gene: NA; clone size: NA; V gene: TRBV5-5